These 9 T cell receptor beta chains were sequenced from one sample in a study of identical twins. TCRdb independently ran MiXCR on the 5' RACE reads; one entry per CDR3 protein. The profile shows approximately 700,000 distinct CDR3 sequences, roughly 20% of them singletons. The same data also contributed to another study, on T cells expressing NK-cell markers.

Sequenced input: PBMCs. Receptor source: a woman under 30 in good health.

This clonotype has just a few counts. V gene TRBV29-1 combines with J gene TRBJ2-5, with 10 bases aligning to TRBD1. Germline loops: CDR1 SQVTM, CDR2 ANQGSEA. CDR3 length: 13 residues. With V trimmed by 7 bases and J by 4 bases, 6 bases remained unmatched. The CDR3 bases are TGCAGCGGGTTGACAGGGGGCAGAGAGACCCAGTACTTC. Translating it yields CSGLTGGRETQYF. Based on the CDR3 plus reference TRBV29-1 and TRBJ2-5, the full variable domain is SAVISQKPSRDICQRGTSLTIQCQVDSQVTMMFWYRQQPGQSLTLIATANQGSEATYESGFVIDKFPISRPNLTFSTLTVSNMSPEDSSIYLCSGLTGGRETQYFGPGTRLLVL.

The chain carries TRBV12-3 or TRBV12-4 and TRBJ2-7; 8 bases agree with TRBD2. With 6 bases clipped from V and 2 bases from J, the junction kept 9 bases outside the gene matches. This CDR3 spans 15 amino acids. CDR3 in amino acids: CASRMERGTTYEQYF. The DNA of the CDR3 is TGTGCCAGCAGGATGGAGCGGGGGACCACCTACGAGCAGTACTTC.

This sequence joins TRBV12-2 and TRBJ2-5. TRBV12-2 counts as a pseudogene. The CDR3 totals 15 residues. The CDR3 DNA reads TGTGCAAGTCGCTTAAGAAGCAGGCGGAGAGAGACCCAGTACTTC. Amino acid sequence: CASRLRSRRRETQYF.

This sequence joins TRBV6-1 and TRBJ1-4; no clear D. Trimming removed 0 bases from V and 5 bases from J, with 16 bases in between. In germline, CDR1 is MNHNS, CDR2 SASEGT. CDR3 length equals 17 residues. The CDR3: CASSEALKRNGNEKLFF. The CDR3 DNA follows: TGTGCCAGCAGTGAAGCCCTGAAGAGGAACGGCAATGAAAAACTGTTTTTT.

This clonotype was found a few times. The rearrangement uses TRBV27 and TRBJ1-2, with unresolved D. Deletions cut 11 bases from V and 3 bases from J, with 16 bases between. The V gene's germline CDR1 is MNHEY and CDR2 SMNVEV (reference sequence). CDR3 size: 13 residues. The CDR3 DNA reads TGTGCCTCCCGGAGAACGACTTACTATGGCTACACCTTC. Translating gives CASRRTTYYGYTF.

The chain employs TRBV7-2 and TRBJ1-1; D is perhaps TRBD1 (6 bases). This CDR3 contains 13 residues. Germline lookup yields CDR1 SGHTA and CDR2 FQGNSA. Between the trimmed V and J ends, which lost 4 bases and 8 bases, there was a span of 14 bases. CDR3 coding DNA: TGTGCCAGCAGCTCTACTGTAGGGGGGGAAGCTTTCTTT. It codes for CASSSTVGGEAFF.

The chain carries TRBV7-2 and TRBJ2-7; no definite D call. The CDR3 totals 17 residues. The germline CDR1 and CDR2 sequences are SGHTA and FQGNSA. V lost 3 bases to trimming and J lost 2 bases, with 20 bases between them. CDR3 amino acids: CASSFGPPMGVPYEQYF. For the CDR3, the DNA is TGTGCCAGCAGCTTTGGTCCACCGATGGGCGTCCCCTACGAGCAGTACTTC. Drawing the rest from reference TRBV7-2 and TRBJ2-7, the complete variable domain is GAGVSQSPSNKVTEKGKDVELRCDPISGHTALYWYRQSLGQGLEFLIYFQGNSAPDKSGLPSDRFSAERTGGSVSTLTIQRTQQEDSAVYLCASSFGPPMGVPYEQYFGPGTRLTVT.

Only a few counts were recorded for this clonotype. V usage is TRBV10-3 and J usage is TRBJ2-1; TRBD2 agrees at 8 bases. Trimming cost V 10 bases and J 7 bases; bases outside gene matches: 12. Germline V gene data show CDR1 as ENHRY and CDR2 as SYGVKD. This CDR3 spans 14 amino acids. The CDR3 DNA follows: TGTGCCACCTCGGGTAGCGGGAAGGGAAATGAGCAGTTCTTC. This sequence encodes CATSGSGKGNEQFF.

V usage is TRBV7-2 and J usage is TRBJ2-5, with D perhaps matching TRBD1 (6 bases). Trimming pared 8 bases from V and 1 base from J, leaving 23 bases between. The V gene's germline CDR1 is SGHTA and CDR2 FQGNSA. The CDR3 covers 17 residues. Here the CDR3 DNA reads TGTGCCAGCCAAAGGGGGTGGGGACCTTCCGTCCAAGAGACCCAGTACTTC. Encoded protein: CASQRGWGPSVQETQYF.